This T cell receptor (beta chain) stems from a study of blood T cells in healthy people across ages. The CDR3 has 15 amino acids. Germline lookup yields CDR1 LNHNV and CDR2 YYDKDF (reference sequence). V lost 5 bases and J lost 6; bases outside the gene matches: 5. With a J-beta primer mix and a sample-barcoded 5' primer, a second PCR ran about 7 to 11 cycles. TCRdb recomputed calls from the 5' RACE reads with MiXCR, one row per CDR3 protein. The repertoire holds about 800,000 distinct CDR3 sequences, with roughly 60% as singletons. The sample comprised blood. The chain couples TRBV15 to TRBJ2-1, with 12 bases lining up with TRBD1. This TCR derives from a man aged 30 to 45 in good health. CDR3 sequence reads: CATSRDRGHSNEQFF. For the CDR3, the DNA is TGTGCCACCAGCCGGGACAGGGGGCATAGCAATGAGCAGTTCTTC.